These 5 T cell receptor beta chains originate from one sample sequenced in a study of shared clonotypes between healthy human individuals. TCRdb keeps only in-frame clones here, not all; method: immunoSEQ multiplex PCR. The table shows hundreds of thousands of clones, with 85% to 95% occurring only once. CD45RO negativity and positive selection for CCR7 defined naive CD8 cells, a population that excluded terminally differentiated effector memory CD45RA+ cells. Source material: naive CD8+ T cells sorted from blood. Receptor source: a woman aged 25 to 39 in good health.

This clone was seen a single time. This chain connects TRBV9 to TRBJ1-1; TRBD1 matches 8 bases. The CDR3 extends over 15 amino acids. Per the germline V gene, CDR1 is SGDLS and CDR2 is YYNGEE. The ends lost 4 bases at V and 7 bases at J; junction bases unmatched: 12. CDR3 sequence: CASSPTQGAHNEAFF. The CDR3, as DNA: TGTGCCAGCAGCCCAACCCAGGGGGCGCATAATGAAGCTTTCTTT.

The chain joins TRBV13 to TRBJ1-2; TRBD1 might be the D (6 bases). Germline V gives CDR1 PRHDT, CDR2 FYEKMQ (reference sequence). The CDR3 contains 14 residues. Between the trimmed V and J ends, which lost 5 bases and 4 bases, there was a span of 14 bases. For the CDR3, the DNA is TGTGCCAGCAGCACTGACAGGACGTCCTATGGCTACACCTTC. Its translation is CASSTDRTSYGYTF.

The chain employs TRBV6-1 and TRBJ1-5; D gene uncertain. The germline gives CDR1 MNHNS, CDR2 SASEGT. V dropped 6 bases and J dropped 7 bases, with 19 bases sitting between them. This CDR3 contains 15 residues. CDR3 loop: CASSPATGVSQPQHF. The CDR3 coding sequence is TGTGCCAGCAGCCCAGCGACTGGAGTTAGCCAGCCCCAGCATTTT.

This chain joins TRBV10-3 and TRBJ1-1, with 7 nucleotides matching TRBD1. The CDR3 has 15 amino acids. Per germline, CDR1 ENHRY and CDR2 SYGVKD. V was clipped by 0 bases and J by 1 base; unmatched bases: 2. DNA of the CDR3: TGTGCCATCAGTGAGTCGGGGACAGAGAACACTGAAGCTTTCTTT. It yields the protein CAISESGTENTEAFF.

Turning to this clone: This same CDR3 is encoded by further DNA sequences in the sample. J is TRBJ2-7 and V is TRBV7-9; D remains ambiguous. The CDR3 runs to 12 residues. Germline-derived CDR1 and CDR2 are SEHNR and FQNEAQ (reference sequence). Deletions cut 0 bases from V and 4 bases from J, with 4 bases between. CDR3 nucleotide sequence: TGTGCCAGCAGCTTAGCGCCGTACGAGCAGTACTTC. As protein: CASSLAPYEQYF.